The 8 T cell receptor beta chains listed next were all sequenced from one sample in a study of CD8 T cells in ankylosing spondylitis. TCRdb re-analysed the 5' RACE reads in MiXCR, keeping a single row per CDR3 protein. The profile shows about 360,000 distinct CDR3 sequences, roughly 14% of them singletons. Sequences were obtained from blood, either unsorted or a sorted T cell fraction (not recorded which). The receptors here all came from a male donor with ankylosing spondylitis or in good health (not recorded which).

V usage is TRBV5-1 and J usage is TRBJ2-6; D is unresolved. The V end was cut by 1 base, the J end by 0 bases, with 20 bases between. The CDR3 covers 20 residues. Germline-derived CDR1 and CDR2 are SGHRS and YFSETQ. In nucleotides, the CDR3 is TGCGCCAGCAGCTTGTCAGCTTACCAGTCCTACCCCTCTGGGGCCAACGTCCTGACTTTC. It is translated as CASSLSAYQSYPSGANVLTF.

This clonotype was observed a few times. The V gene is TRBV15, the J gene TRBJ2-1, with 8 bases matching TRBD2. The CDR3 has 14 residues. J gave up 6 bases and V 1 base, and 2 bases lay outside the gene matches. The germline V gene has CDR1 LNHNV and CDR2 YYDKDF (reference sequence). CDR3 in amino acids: CATSRAGGSNEQFF. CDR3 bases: TGTGCCACCAGCAGAGCGGGGGGGTCCAATGAGCAGTTCTTC.

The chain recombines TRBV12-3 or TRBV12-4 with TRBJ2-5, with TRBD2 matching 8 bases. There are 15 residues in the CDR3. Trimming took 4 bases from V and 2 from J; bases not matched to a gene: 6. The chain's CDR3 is CASSSGGGSQETQYF. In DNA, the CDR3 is TGTGCCAGCAGTTCCGGGGGGGGCAGTCAAGAGACCCAGTACTTC.

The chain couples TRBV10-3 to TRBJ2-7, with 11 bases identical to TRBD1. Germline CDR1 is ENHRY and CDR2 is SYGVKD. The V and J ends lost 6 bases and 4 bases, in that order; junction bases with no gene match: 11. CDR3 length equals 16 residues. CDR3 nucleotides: TGTGCCATCAGCCTAGCCCCCGGGACAGGGGGGTACGAGCAGTACTTC. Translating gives CAISLAPGTGGYEQYF.

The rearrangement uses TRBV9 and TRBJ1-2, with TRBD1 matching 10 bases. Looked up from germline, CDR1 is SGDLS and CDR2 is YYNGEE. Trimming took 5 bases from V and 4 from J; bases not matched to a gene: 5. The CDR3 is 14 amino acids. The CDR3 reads CASSPTGGIYGYTF. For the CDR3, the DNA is TGTGCCAGCAGTCCGACAGGGGGCATCTATGGCTACACCTTC.

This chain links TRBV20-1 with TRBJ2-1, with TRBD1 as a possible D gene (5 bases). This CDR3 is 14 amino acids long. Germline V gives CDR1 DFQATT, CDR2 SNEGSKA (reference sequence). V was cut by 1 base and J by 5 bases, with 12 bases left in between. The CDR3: CSARGWKGHNEQFF. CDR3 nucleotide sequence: TGCAGTGCTAGAGGCTGGAAGGGGCACAATGAGCAGTTCTTC.

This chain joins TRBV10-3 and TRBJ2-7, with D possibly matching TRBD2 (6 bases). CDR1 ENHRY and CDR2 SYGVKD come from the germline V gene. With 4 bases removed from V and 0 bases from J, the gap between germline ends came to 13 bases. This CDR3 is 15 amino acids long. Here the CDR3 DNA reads TGTGCCATCAGTGCGCCAGCGGGTGGCTCCTACGAGCAGTACTTC. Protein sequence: CAISAPAGGSYEQYF.

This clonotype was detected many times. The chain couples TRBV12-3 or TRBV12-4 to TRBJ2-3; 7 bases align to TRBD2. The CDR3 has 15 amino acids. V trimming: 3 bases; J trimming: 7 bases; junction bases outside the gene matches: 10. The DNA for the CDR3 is TGTGCCAGCAGTTTCGGGGGAGGGCCGAGCAATACGCAGTATTTT. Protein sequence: CASSFGGGPSNTQYF.